This entry lists 10 T cell receptor beta chains sequenced from one sample in a study of T cells in Graves' hyperthyroidism and ophthalmopathy (dated by TCRdb to between 2017 and 2020). The library was produced with multiplex PCR. TCRdb names Illumina HiSeq 2000 as the instrument used. Amplification of TCR beta CDR3 regions was carried out from RNA transcripts. The first round of RT-PCR for the TCR CDR3 was performed with the HTBI primer set and the Qiagen OneStep RT-PCR kit. TCRdb took the public reads, trimmed them with fastp at Q25, ran MiXCR for clone calling and kept in-frame beta chains. Each record represents a unique CDR3 protein, reported with the most common genes and DNA among its rows. This sample gives about 640,000 distinct CDR3 sequences in total; less than 25% of them show up just once. 34% of the sample goes to the ten largest clones. Sample: blood. Every receptor here comes from a man aged 25 to 45 with Graves' ophthalmopathy.

This clonotype turned up a few times. V gene TRBV9 combines with J gene TRBJ1-2; D perhaps matches TRBD1 (6 bases). V was trimmed by 7 bases and J by 10 bases, leaving 14 bases between them. This CDR3 contains 11 residues. CDR1 SGDLS and CDR2 YYNGEE come from the germline V gene. CDR3 residues: CASWGGHDYTF. The CDR3 DNA is TGTGCCAGCTGGGGGGGCCATGACTACACCTTC.

Regarding this clonotype: At one end, the junction sequence differs from germline, possibly due to a read error. The V call is TRBV14, the J call TRBJ1-2; D possibly corresponds to TRBD1 (5 bases). Germline V gene sequence: CDR1 SGHDN, CDR2 FVKESK. The CDR3 has 14 amino acids. The chain's CDR3 is CASSPGTANHGYTF. The CDR3 DNA follows: TGTGCCAGCAGCCCCGGGACCGCTAACCATGGCTACACCTTC.

This clonotype was picked up many times. V usage is TRBV30 and J usage is TRBJ2-1; 8 bases are shared with TRBD2. CDR1 and CDR2 (germline): GTSNPN, SVGIG (reference sequence). Trimming removed 4 bases from V and 2 bases from J; junction bases left unmatched: 7. The CDR3 length is 15 residues. The CDR3 region has the DNA TGTGCCTGGAACGGAGCGGGAGCCGCCTACAATGAGCAGTTCTTC. Its translation: CAWNGAGAAYNEQFF.

This clonotype was recorded at least ten times. V is TRBV20-1 and J is TRBJ2-5, with 7 bases fitting TRBD1. This CDR3 comprises 12 residues. The V segment lost 5 bases and the J segment 5 bases; nucleotides outside the gene matches: 5. Germline loops: CDR1 DFQATT, CDR2 SNEGSKA (reference sequence). CDR3 sequence reads: CSASGQVETQYF. The CDR3 DNA reads as TGCAGTGCTTCCGGACAGGTGGAGACCCAGTACTTC.

The rearrangement joins TRBV19 to TRBJ1-1; no reliable D call. Per the germline V gene, CDR1 is LNHDA and CDR2 is SQIVND (reference sequence). The CDR3 runs to 13 residues. Trimming pared 7 bases from V and 1 base from J, leaving 10 bases between. Written as DNA, the CDR3 is TGTGCCAGTAAGACAAGGACGAACACTGAAGCTTTCTTT. Its translation: CASKTRTNTEAFF.

This clonotype was picked up a small number of times. The chain is built from TRBV6-2 or TRBV6-3 and TRBJ2-5, with TRBD2 as a possible D gene (6 bases). Germline V gene lookup returns CDR1 MNHEY and CDR2 SVGEGT. CDR3 length: 18 residues. The V gene lost 7 bases and the J gene lost 1 base, with 25 bases spanning the gap. The CDR3 DNA is TGTGCCAGCACCCCTAACCTCTTGGGGGGACGGATCCAAGAGACCCAGTACTTC. It translates to CASTPNLLGGRIQETQYF.

At least ten counts were recorded for this clonotype. DNA of the CDR3: TGTGCCAGCAGCCTTGGGGCAGGAGATACGCAGTATTTT. This sequence encodes CASSLGAGDTQYF. The J gene is TRBJ2-3, the V gene TRBV12-3 or TRBV12-4; a weak D match, TRBD1 (5 bases). The length of the CDR3 is 13 residues. V was cut by 6 bases and J by 5 bases, with 12 bases left in between.

This clonotype came up a few times. The chain employs TRBV10-3 and TRBJ1-6; the D is unclear. Deletions cut 4 bases from V and 6 bases from J, with 10 bases between. The V gene's germline CDR1 is ENHRY and CDR2 SYGVKD. The CDR3 has 14 residues. The CDR3 spells CAISVDWGNSPLHF. As DNA, the CDR3 is TGTGCCATCAGTGTCGACTGGGGTAATTCACCCCTCCACTTT.

This clonotype appeared a few times. The gene calls are TRBV5-1 and TRBJ1-1; no firm D call. This CDR3 spans 15 amino acids. CDR1 is SGHRS and CDR2 is YFSETQ in the germline V gene. Between the trimmed V and J ends, which lost 1 base and 1 base, there was a span of 11 bases. This CDR3 is CASSLSMPANTEAFF. The CDR3 DNA is TGCGCCAGCAGCTTGTCAATGCCCGCGAACACTGAAGCTTTCTTT.

The CDR3 sequence: CASSWTGNTIYF. In nucleotides, the CDR3 is TGTGCCAGCAGCTGGACTGGAAACACCATATATTTT. The chain recombines TRBV5-5 with TRBJ1-3, with D uncertain. Trimming took 3 bases from V and 2 from J, leaving 3 bases between them. CDR3 length equals 12 residues. Germline assignment: CDR1 SGHKS and CDR2 YYEKEE (reference sequence). The variable domain in full, with the rest retrieved from reference TRBV5-5 and TRBJ1-3, is DAGVTQSPTHLIKTRGQQVTLRCSPISGHKSVSWYQQVLGQGPQFIFQYYEKEERGRGNFPDRFSARQFPNYSSELNVNALLLGDSALYLCASSWTGNTIYFGEGSWLTVV.